What follows are 10 T cell receptor beta chains derived from one specimen sequenced in a study of vaccination effects on CD4 cells after COVID-19. With the ViraFEST assay, the study expanded antigen-specific CD4+ T cells using viral peptide pools, then sequenced them. It was after more than nine days of culture that CD4+ T cells were isolated. The vaccine recipients had no prior SARS-CoV-2 infection, with negative nucleocapsid antibodies. The data were produced by immunoSEQ multiplex PCR, yet TCRdb's version contains in-frame clones alone and is incomplete. The table includes tens of thousands of clones, roughly 72% detected once. These receptors have no known antigen. The sequenced sample was CD4+ T cells from PBMCs cultured with HCoV-OC43 spike peptides, obtained before COVID-19 vaccination. The subset is: HCoV-OC43 spike overlapping peptide pool stimulation. The receptors come from a human donor who received a COVID-19 vaccine.

V gene TRBV7-2 combines with J gene TRBJ2-7; D gene ambiguous. The germline CDR1 and CDR2 sequences are SGHTA and FQGNSA. V lost 2 bases to trimming and J lost 5 bases, with 10 bases between them. The CDR3 length is 13 residues. The CDR3 loop reads CASSLSVGNEQYV. CDR3 coding DNA: TGTGCCAGCAGCTTATCCGTAGGAAACGAGCAGTACGTC.

The rearrangement joins TRBV7-3 to TRBJ1-2, with D unresolved. The V end lost 4 bases, the J end lost 6 bases, and 9 bases lay between the germline ends. In germline, CDR1 is SGHTA, CDR2 FQGTGA. The CDR3 length is 12 residues. CDR3 sequence reads: CASSSDVDGYTF. DNA for the CDR3: TGTGCCAGCAGCTCGGACGTAGATGGCTACACCTTC.

The CDR3 DNA follows: TGTGCCAGTAGCCATGAATCGGGGGGCTACACCTTC. Protein sequence: CASSHESGGYTF. The chain uses TRBV19 and TRBJ1-2, with no clear D. Trimming took 6 bases from V and 8 from J, leaving 13 bases between them. CDR1 is LNHDA and CDR2 is SQIVND in the germline V gene (reference sequence). This CDR3 spans 12 amino acids.

The J gene is TRBJ2-1, the V gene TRBV7-8; D might be TRBD2 (7 bases). Between the trimmed V and J ends, which lost 4 bases and 8 bases, there was a span of 18 bases. This CDR3 spans 15 amino acids. From germline, CDR1 is SGHVS and CDR2 FQNEAQ. CDR3 DNA: TGTGCCAGCAGCTCCCTTTTTCGAGGGGGGGATGAGCAGTTCTTC. Translating gives CASSSLFRGGDEQFF.

The chain uses TRBV5-4 and TRBJ2-3; D is unresolved. The V and J ends lost 2 bases and 2 bases respectively, with 15 bases between them. Germline CDR1 is SGHNT and CDR2 is YYREEE (reference sequence). The CDR3 covers 16 residues. CDR3 loop: CASSFRTSGPTDTQYF. In DNA, the CDR3 is TGTGCCAGCAGCTTTCGAACCTCTGGCCCCACAGATACGCAGTATTTT.

CDR3 DNA: TGTGCCAGCAGTTTAGCGCAGGCAGGGCGAGCTTTCTTT. This codes for CASSLAQAGRAFF. The chain uses TRBV12-3 or TRBV12-4 and TRBJ1-1; a weak D match, TRBD1 (5 bases). This CDR3 is 13 amino acids long. V was pared by 0 bases and J by 10 bases, with 12 bases between.

The chain is built from TRBV24-1 and TRBJ2-1, with D perhaps matching TRBD1 (6 bases). Germline loops: CDR1 KGHDR, CDR2 SFDVKD. V lost 4 bases, J lost 8 bases, and 11 bases lay in between. This CDR3 spans 13 amino acids. The CDR3 protein is CATSEPRGYEQFF. The DNA for the CDR3 is TGTGCCACCAGTGAACCCAGGGGTTATGAGCAGTTCTTC.

The rearrangement uses TRBV19 and TRBJ1-4; D gene ambiguous. The CDR3 is made up of 14 amino acids. V lost 4 bases and J 8 bases, leaving 14 bases between the germline ends. Germline V CDR1 and CDR2: LNHDA, SQIVND (reference sequence). The CDR3 nucleotides are TGTGCCAGTAGTAGCGCTCGGGTGCGGGAAAAACTGTTTTTT. Its protein product is CASSSARVREKLFF.

There are a few counts of this clone. This sequence joins TRBV30 and TRBJ1-6, with D possibly matching TRBD1 (6 bases). The V gene's germline CDR1 is GTSNPN and CDR2 SVGIG (reference sequence). The length of the CDR3 is 14 residues. Between the trimmed V and J ends, which lost 4 bases and 10 bases, there was a span of 17 bases. This CDR3 reads CAWTPGHLKSPLHF. In DNA, the CDR3 is TGTGCCTGGACCCCGGGACACTTGAAATCACCCCTCCACTTT.

This clone was picked up a small number of times. The chain is built from TRBV25-1 and TRBJ1-2, with D possibly being TRBD1 (6 bases). V was clipped by 4 bases and J by 4 bases, with 19 bases between them. This CDR3 has 16 amino acids. Per germline, CDR1 MGHDK and CDR2 SYGVNS. The CDR3 sequence: CASSVTESTGSYGYTF. The CDR3 nucleotides read TGTGCCAGCAGTGTTACCGAGAGTACAGGGAGCTATGGCTACACCTTC.